These 30 T cell receptor beta chains share one sample of origin, sequenced in a study of T-cell reconstitution after alpha-beta-depleted transplantation in children. Molecular barcoding with unique molecular identifiers was used for the TCRbeta library. One entry per CDR3 protein, called by TCRdb with MiXCR from the PCR reads. The sample lists under 100,000 distinct CDR3 sequences; 15% were seen once. Sequencing was performed on PBMCs, mostly from graft donor cells, taken 180 days after TCRalphabeta/CD19-depleted stem cell transplant. Receptor source: a male patient under 10 years old who had a stem cell transplant for acute lymphoblastic leukemia, so the T cells may come from the graft donor.

This clonotype appeared a few times. The CDR3 loop reads CASSSRASTGELFF. The DNA of the CDR3 is TGTGCCAGCAGCTCCAGGGCAAGCACCGGGGAGCTGTTTTTT. The chain carries TRBV11-3 and TRBJ2-2, with D possibly TRBD1 on 5 matching bases. V gave up 4 bases and J gave up 4 bases, with 10 bases separating them. The CDR3 covers 14 residues. Germline CDR1 is SGHNT and CDR2 is YENEEA.

J is TRBJ2-7 and V is TRBV10-3, with 12 positions matching TRBD1. The CDR3 spans 16 residues. Losses at the gene ends were 2 bases for V and 4 bases for J; bases not matched to a gene: 6. Per germline, CDR1 ENHRY and CDR2 SYGVKD. The CDR3, as DNA: TGTGCCATCAGTGAGCCTGGGACAGGGGGCCCTTACGAGCAGTACTTC. Residues: CAISEPGTGGPYEQYF.

Concerning this clonotype itself: A single base separates this from a much larger clone, so it may be a read error. J is TRBJ2-7 and V is TRBV20-1; D is ambiguous. Trimming pared 3 bases from V and 7 bases from J, leaving 10 bases between. Looked up from germline, CDR1 is DFQATT and CDR2 is SNEGSKA (reference sequence). This CDR3 has 11 amino acids. CDR3 DNA: TGCAGTGCTAGTACCCCCGTAGAGCAGTACTTC. It is translated as CSASTPVEQYF.

The chain recombines TRBV7-9 with TRBJ2-7, with D unclear. Germline V gene lookup returns CDR1 SEHNR and CDR2 FQNEAQ (reference sequence). Deletions cut 5 bases from V and 4 bases from J, with 15 bases between. This CDR3 comprises 14 residues. The CDR3 DNA is TGTGCCAGCAGCCCTCCCGGCGGTGCTTACGAGCAGTACTTC. Protein sequence: CASSPPGGAYEQYF.

This clonotype was observed once. The V and J genes are TRBV7-2 and TRBJ2-1, with 13 bases matching TRBD2. The length of the CDR3 is 16 residues. From germline, CDR1 is SGHTA and CDR2 FQGNSA. V dropped 5 bases and J dropped 1; count of bases not matched to a gene: 2. This CDR3 reads CASSRLAGGSYNEQFF. The CDR3, as DNA: TGTGCCAGCAGCCGACTAGCGGGGGGTTCCTACAATGAGCAGTTCTTC.

This clonotype was seen only a few times. The V and J genes are TRBV5-4 and TRBJ2-3, with TRBD2 matching 12 bases. Per the germline V gene, CDR1 is SGHNT and CDR2 is YYREEE (reference sequence). V was clipped by 1 base and J by 0 bases; unmatched bases: 9. The CDR3 covers 19 residues. CDR3 bases: TGTGCCAGCAGCTTGCTTTCAAGACTAGCGGGGGAGAGCACAGATACGCAGTATTTT. Its translation: CASSLLSRLAGESTDTQYF.

About this clonotype itself: An end of the junction differs from the germline gene, which may be a read error. V is TRBV10-2 and J is TRBJ2-2; TRBD1 matches 9 bases. The CDR3 has 16 residues. Per the germline V gene, CDR1 is WSHSY and CDR2 is SAAADI. CDR3 in amino acids: CPSSEWTGVNTGELFF. The CDR3 DNA follows: TGCCCCAGCAGTGAGTGGACAGGGGTGAACACCGGGGAGCTGTTTTTT.

V gene TRBV3-1 combines with J gene TRBJ1-1; D unresolved. Germline CDR1 is LGHDT and CDR2 is YNNKEL (reference sequence). This CDR3 has 14 residues. Trimming took off 8 bases at V and 3 bases at J, with 16 bases between the two ends. This CDR3 is CASAEPRKDTEAFF. In DNA, the CDR3 is TGTGCCAGCGCCGAGCCCCGGAAGGACACTGAAGCTTTCTTT.

This clonotype has at least ten counts. The chain couples TRBV20-1 to TRBJ2-5; TRBD2 matches at 7 bases. Per germline, CDR1 DFQATT and CDR2 SNEGSKA (reference sequence). CDR3 length equals 16 residues. V lost 0 bases to trimming and J lost 1 base; unmatched junction nucleotides: 8. The chain's CDR3 is CSARDPGRGFQETQYF. The CDR3 DNA reads TGCAGTGCTAGAGATCCTGGGCGGGGGTTCCAAGAGACCCAGTACTTC.

This chain uses TRBV9 with TRBJ2-3; D is perhaps TRBD1 or TRBD2 (5 bases each). Germline-derived CDR1 and CDR2 are SGDLS and YYNGEE. V lost 4 bases to trimming and J lost 2 bases, with 20 bases between them. This CDR3 is 17 amino acids long. CDR3 region: CASSPPHPGRITDTQYF. CDR3 nucleotides: TGTGCCAGCAGCCCCCCCCACCCGGGACGTATCACAGATACGCAGTATTTT.

This rearrangement joins TRBV2 to TRBJ2-3; 10 bases fit TRBD2. Losses at the gene ends were 7 bases for V and 5 bases for J; bases not matched to a gene: 9. The CDR3 has 15 residues. Germline V CDR1 and CDR2: SNHLY, FYNNEI. The CDR3 DNA reads as TGTGCCAGCACCCAAGCGGGGGGGCTCGGAGATACGCAGTATTTT. This codes for CASTQAGGLGDTQYF.

This clonotype was detected many times. The chain links TRBV12-3 or TRBV12-4 to TRBJ2-5; the D gene could be TRBD1 or TRBD2 (6 bases each). The CDR3 extends over 16 amino acids. With 6 bases removed from V and 1 base from J, the gap between germline ends came to 18 bases. In DNA, the CDR3 is TGTGCCAGCAGCCTGGGGGCGGGGCTCCTCCAAGAGACCCAGTACTTC. This translates into CASSLGAGLLQETQYF.

This clonotype was recorded a few times. V and J are TRBV10-3 and TRBJ2-2; D remains ambiguous. The CDR3 is 14 residues long. Trimming took 6 bases from V and 0 from J, leaving 8 bases between them. Germline CDR1 reads ENHRY; CDR2 reads SYGVKD. CDR3 residues: CAIRGFANTGELFF. The CDR3 nucleotides are TGTGCCATCAGAGGCTTCGCGAACACCGGGGAGCTGTTTTTT.

This clonotype was observed a handful of times. The chain uses TRBV11-3 and TRBJ2-7; perhaps TRBD1 as D (7 bases). The CDR3 is 14 residues long. V gave up 6 bases and J gave up 6 bases, with 18 bases separating them. Germline V gene sequence: CDR1 SGHNT, CDR2 YENEEA. The chain's CDR3 is CASSSQGGVGEQYF. In DNA, the CDR3 is TGTGCCAGCAGTTCTCAGGGGGGTGTGGGCGAGCAGTACTTC.

This clonotype came up a few times. The genes are TRBV24-1 and TRBJ2-3, with 9 bases matching TRBD1. V lost 4 bases, J lost 3 bases, and 4 bases stayed unmatched. The CDR3 spans 15 residues. Germline CDR1 KGHDR, CDR2 SFDVKD. The CDR3 sequence: CATSEPGTGTDTQYF. The DNA of the CDR3 is TGTGCCACCAGTGAACCCGGGACAGGGACAGATACGCAGTATTTT.

The chain uses TRBV10-2 and TRBJ2-5; maybe TRBD1 (5 bases). The CDR3 runs to 14 residues. Germline assignment: CDR1 WSHSY and CDR2 SAAADI. V was clipped by 1 base and J by 7 bases, with 13 bases between them. DNA for the CDR3: TGCGCCAGCAGTGAGTGGACATCCGGCGTGACCCAGTACTTC. This sequence encodes CASSEWTSGVTQYF.

The rearrangement uses TRBV4-3 and TRBJ1-1; tentative D call: TRBD1 (6 bases). This CDR3 has 14 amino acids. The germline gives CDR1 LGHNA, CDR2 YSLEER. V lost 4 bases, J lost 8 bases, and 17 bases lay in between. The CDR3 here is CASSPTGTILEAFF. In nucleotides, the CDR3 is TGCGCCAGCAGCCCTACCGGGACAATTTTAGAAGCTTTCTTT.

There are a few counts of this clonotype. The chain combines TRBV5-5 with TRBJ1-6; TRBD1 is a possible D gene (6 bases). Germline V gene lookup returns CDR1 SGHKS and CDR2 YYEKEE (reference sequence). This CDR3 is built from 17 residues. V dropped 0 bases and J dropped 4 bases, with 14 bases sitting between them. The CDR3 loop is CASSLGQEPIYNSPLHF. DNA for the CDR3: TGTGCCAGCAGCTTGGGACAGGAGCCGATTTATAATTCACCCCTCCACTTT. Combining the CDR3 with reference TRBV5-5 and TRBJ1-6 gives the whole variable domain DAGVTQSPTHLIKTRGQQVTLRCSPISGHKSVSWYQQVLGQGPQFIFQYYEKEERGRGNFPDRFSARQFPNYSSELNVNALLLGDSALYLCASSLGQEPIYNSPLHFGNGTRLTVT.

A few counts support this clonotype. The rearrangement uses TRBV5-1 and TRBJ1-1, with D possibly being TRBD1 (5 bases). The CDR3 extends over 14 amino acids. Germline V gene data show CDR1 as SGHRS and CDR2 as YFSETQ. Trimming removed 4 bases at V and 0 bases at J, with 10 bases between. This chain's CDR3 is CASSPATVNTEAFF. In DNA, the CDR3 is TGCGCCAGCAGCCCGGCGACAGTGAACACTGAAGCTTTCTTT.

This clonotype has ten or more counts. J is TRBJ2-1 and V is TRBV5-1; 8 bases fit TRBD1. V lost 2 bases and J lost 1; bases outside the gene matches: 5. The germline CDR1 and CDR2 sequences are SGHRS and YFSETQ. The CDR3 contains 16 residues. CDR3 amino acids: CASSLPQGGSYNEQFF. CDR3 in DNA: TGCGCCAGCAGCTTACCACAGGGGGGTTCCTACAATGAGCAGTTCTTC.

The rearrangement links TRBV5-1 to TRBJ2-7; 7 nucleotides agree with TRBD1. Germline V gene data show CDR1 as SGHRS and CDR2 as YFSETQ. This CDR3 spans 15 amino acids. The V and J ends lost 7 bases and 0 bases, in that order; junction bases with no gene match: 10. The CDR3 DNA reads TGCGCCAGCTCGACAGGGACGATTTCCTCCTACGAGCAGTACTTC. It is translated as CASSTGTISSYEQYF.

The chain is built from TRBV11-2 and TRBJ1-3; the D gene is possibly TRBD1 (6 bases). V was pared by 2 bases and J by 4 bases, with 12 bases between. The length of the CDR3 is 15 residues. In germline, CDR1 is SGHAT, CDR2 FQNNGV. The CDR3 coding sequence is TGTGCCAGCAGCTTAAGGGGGGCTAACGGAAACACCATATATTTT. Encoded protein: CASSLRGANGNTIYF.

The V gene is TRBV6-2 or TRBV6-3, the J gene TRBJ2-5; TRBD1 or TRBD2 may be the D gene (5 bases each). This CDR3 has 13 amino acids. V lost 6 bases and J lost 5, with 13 bases in between. Germline V CDR1 and CDR2: MNHEY, SVGEGT. The DNA for the CDR3 is TGTGCCAGCAGAGCATCCGGGGCGGAGACCCAGTACTTC. Translating gives CASRASGAETQYF.

This chain links TRBV4-2 with TRBJ2-5; 7 nucleotides line up with TRBD1. Germline lookup yields CDR1 LGHNA and CDR2 YNFKEQ. V shed 0 bases, J shed 0 bases, and the junction held 1 base outside the gene matches. The CDR3 consists of 15 residues. CDR3 sequence reads: CASSQEGQYQETQYF. In DNA form, the CDR3 reads TGTGCCAGCAGCCAAGAGGGACAGTACCAAGAGACCCAGTACTTC.

This clonotype was seen only a few times. DNA of the CDR3: TGTGCCAGCAGCTTGGGTGGGGGGCCCTACGAGCAGTACTTC. Its translation is CASSLGGGPYEQYF. The rearrangement joins TRBV5-5 to TRBJ2-7; the D gene could be TRBD1 or TRBD2 (6 bases each). The CDR3 has 14 residues. CDR1 SGHKS and CDR2 YYEKEE come from the germline V gene (reference sequence). V was trimmed by 0 bases and J by 2 bases, leaving 9 bases between them.

This clonotype was counted a few times. The chain joins TRBV25-1 to TRBJ1-1; D may be TRBD1 (5 bases). V lost 1 base, J lost 0 bases, and 21 bases lay in between. Germline V CDR1 and CDR2: MGHDK, SYGVNS. The CDR3 is 19 amino acids. CDR3 bases: TGTGCCAGCAGTGAATGGTTCGGTGAACTCTGGGACGTGAACACTGAAGCTTTCTTT. This codes for CASSEWFGELWDVNTEAFF.

The J gene is TRBJ1-2, the V gene TRBV11-2; D gene uncertain. The germline V gene encodes CDR1 SGHAT and CDR2 FQNNGV. The CDR3 length is 12 residues. Between the trimmed V and J ends, which lost 5 bases and 9 bases, there was a span of 13 bases. CDR3 in DNA: TGTGCCAGCAGCCGGGAAGGCTTTAGCTACACCTTC. Protein product: CASSREGFSYTF. Full variable domain (rest looked up from reference TRBV11-2 and TRBJ1-2): EAGVAQSPRYKIIEKRQSVAFWCNPISGHATLYWYQQILGQGPKLLIQFQNNGVVDDSQLPKDRFSAERLKGVDSTLKIQPAKLEDSAVYLCASSREGFSYTFGSGTRLTVV.

This chain uses TRBV10-2 with TRBJ2-5; tentatively, D is TRBD2 (6 bases). The CDR3 length is 14 residues. The germline CDR1 and CDR2 sequences are WSHSY and SAAADI. Trimming removed 6 bases from V and 5 bases from J, with 16 bases in between. The CDR3 loop reads CASREGASVETQYF. CDR3 coding DNA: TGCGCCAGCAGGGAGGGTGCTAGCGTGGAGACCCAGTACTTC.

V and J are TRBV4-2 and TRBJ2-2, with 12 nucleotides matching TRBD2. The CDR3 runs to 24 residues. V lost 0 bases to trimming and J lost 4 bases; unmatched junction nucleotides: 24. Germline V gene sequence: CDR1 LGHNA, CDR2 YNFKEQ. CDR3: CASSQDPVGDGLAGLGGGTGELFF. Here the CDR3 DNA reads TGTGCCAGCAGCCAAGATCCGGTGGGGGACGGACTAGCGGGGTTAGGCGGGGGCACCGGGGAGCTGTTTTTT.

This chain connects TRBV5-5 to TRBJ2-5; 10 bases line up with TRBD1. The CDR3 sequence is 16 residues long. Losses at the gene ends were 4 bases for V and 5 bases for J; bases not matched to a gene: 11. Germline CDR1 is SGHKS and CDR2 is YYEKEE (reference sequence). As DNA, the CDR3 is TGTGCCAGCAGCCAGAAGACCGGGACAGGGGAGGAGACCCAGTACTTC. Its translation: CASSQKTGTGEETQYF.